The clone carrying this T cell receptor (beta chain) was observed a few times. These data are taken from a study of blood T cell repertoires in COVID-19. Study in general: Samples representing acute and convalescent COVID-19 were sourced from the United States, Italy and Spain.

In the original workflow: The assay estimated nucleated cells by amplifying reference gene primers. TCRdb keeps only in-frame clones here, not all; method: immunoSEQ multiplex PCR. Clone size and V and J calls were adopted from that table, with D and trimming inferred from the DNA. The table has under 250,000 clones, over 70% seen once. V was trimmed by 0 bases and J by 0 bases, leaving 13 bases between them. Germline-derived CDR1 and CDR2 are SGHRS and YFSETQ. The CDR3 extends over 18 amino acids. The clonotype comes from a woman aged 65 to 85 with acute or convalescent COVID-19. Sequenced input: peripheral blood. V is TRBV5-1 and J is TRBJ1-6, with a weak D call TRBD1 (5 bases). This CDR3 is CASSLAGNDRSYNSPLHF. The DNA for the CDR3 is TGCGCCAGCAGCTTGGCAGGGAATGATCGCTCCTATAATTCACCCCTCCACTTT.